This T cell receptor beta chain was sequenced during a study of Graves' ophthalmopathy and Graves' hyperthyroidism. RNA transcripts were the template, and TCR beta CDR3 regions were amplified from them. First-round RT-PCR employed HTBI primers, with a second-round multiplex PCR after it. TCRdb recomputed calls from the multiplex PCR reads with MiXCR, one row per CDR3 protein. The sample records almost 750,000 distinct CDR3 sequences, 40% being singletons. CDR3 length: 13 residues. Germline-derived CDR1 and CDR2 are ENHRY and SYGVKD. V was cut by 6 bases and J by 10 bases, with 18 bases left in between. This clonotype showed up many times.

This TCR was recovered from an adult man with Graves' ophthalmopathy. Sequenced sample: peripheral blood. The chain employs TRBV10-3 and TRBJ1-1, with D maybe TRBD1 (5 bases). The DNA for the CDR3 is TGTGCCATCAGAGGACATCATGATGGTGTAGCTTTCTTT. Protein: CAIRGHHDGVAFF.